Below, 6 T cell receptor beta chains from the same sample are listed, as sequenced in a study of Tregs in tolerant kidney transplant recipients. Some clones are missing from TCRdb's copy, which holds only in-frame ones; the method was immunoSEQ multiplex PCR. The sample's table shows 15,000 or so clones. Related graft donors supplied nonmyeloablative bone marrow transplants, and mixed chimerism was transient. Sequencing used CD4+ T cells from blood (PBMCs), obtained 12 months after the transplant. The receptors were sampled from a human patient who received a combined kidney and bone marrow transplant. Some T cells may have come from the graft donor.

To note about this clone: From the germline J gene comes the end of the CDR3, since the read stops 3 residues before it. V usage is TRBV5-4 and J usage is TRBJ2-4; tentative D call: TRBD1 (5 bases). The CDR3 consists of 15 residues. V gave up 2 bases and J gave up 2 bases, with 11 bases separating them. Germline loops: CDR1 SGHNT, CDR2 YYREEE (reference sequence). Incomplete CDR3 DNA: TGTGCCAGCAGCTTAAAACAGGCTACCAAAAACATT. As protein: CASSLKQATKNI. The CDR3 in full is CASSLKQATKNIQYF. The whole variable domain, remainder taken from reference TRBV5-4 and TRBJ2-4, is ETGVTQSPTHLIKTRGQQVTLRCSSQSGHNTVSWYQQALGQGPQFIFQYYREEENGRGNFPPRFSGLQFPNYSSELNVNALELDDSALYLCASSLKQATKNIQYFGAGTRLSVL.

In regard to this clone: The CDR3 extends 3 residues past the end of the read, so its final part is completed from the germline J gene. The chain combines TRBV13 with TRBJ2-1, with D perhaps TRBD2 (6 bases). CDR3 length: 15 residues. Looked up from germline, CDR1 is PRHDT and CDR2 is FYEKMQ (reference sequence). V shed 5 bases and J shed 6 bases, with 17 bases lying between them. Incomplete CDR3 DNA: TGTGCCAGCAGCCTTCGACTAGGGGCGCGCAATGAG. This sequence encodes CASSLRLGARNE. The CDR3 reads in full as CASSLRLGARNEQFF.

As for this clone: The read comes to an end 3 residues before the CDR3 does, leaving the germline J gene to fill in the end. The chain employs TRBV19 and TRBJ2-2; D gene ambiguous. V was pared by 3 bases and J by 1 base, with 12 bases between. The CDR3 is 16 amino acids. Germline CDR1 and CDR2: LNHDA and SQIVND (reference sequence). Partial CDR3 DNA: TGTGCCAGTAGTATTGACGGCAGGAGGAACACCGGGGAG. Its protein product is CASSIDGRRNTGE. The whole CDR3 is CASSIDGRRNTGELFF.

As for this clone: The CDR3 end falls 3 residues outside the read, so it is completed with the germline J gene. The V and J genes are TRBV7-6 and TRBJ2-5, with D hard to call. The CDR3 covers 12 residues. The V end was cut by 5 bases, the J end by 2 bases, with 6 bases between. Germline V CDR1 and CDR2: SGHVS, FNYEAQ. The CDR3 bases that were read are TGTGCCAGCAGCACCGGTCAAGAGACC. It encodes CASSTGQET. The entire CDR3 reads CASSTGQETQYF.

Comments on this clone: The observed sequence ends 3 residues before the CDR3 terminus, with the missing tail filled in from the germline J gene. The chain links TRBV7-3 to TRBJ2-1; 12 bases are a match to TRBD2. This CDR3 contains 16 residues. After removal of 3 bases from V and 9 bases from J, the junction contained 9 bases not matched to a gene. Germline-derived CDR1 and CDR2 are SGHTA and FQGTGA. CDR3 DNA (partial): TGTGCCAGCAGCTTTTCCGGGACTAGCGGGTGGGGTGAG. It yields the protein CASSFSGTSGWGE. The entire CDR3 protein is CASSFSGTSGWGEQFF.

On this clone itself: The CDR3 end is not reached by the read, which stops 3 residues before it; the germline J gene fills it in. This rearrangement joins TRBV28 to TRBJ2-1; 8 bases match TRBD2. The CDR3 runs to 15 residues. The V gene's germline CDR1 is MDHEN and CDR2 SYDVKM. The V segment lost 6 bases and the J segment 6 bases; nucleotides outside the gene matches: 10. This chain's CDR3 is CASSGWTSIVNEQFF. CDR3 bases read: TGTGCCAGCAGCGGCTGGACTAGCATTGTCAATGAG.